This is a list of T cell receptor beta chains from one sample in a study of cytomegalovirus exposure and HLA in healthy donors. Assay: immunoSEQ multiplex PCR; the TCRdb copy retains only in-frame clones and omits some. The data hold about 110,000 clones, with 90% to 96% observed a single time. Sequencing was performed on PBMCs. The receptors stem from a young woman in good health and CMV-seronegative. The CDR3 runs from the conserved cysteine through the conserved F or W. Fields, in order: J gene, V gene, clone size, D gene, CDR3 protein, CDR3 DNA. A D gene is named only where the DNA matches it firmly. For some rows the clone size is stated as once, few or many, or as a class when expanded; others skip it.

TRBJ2-1 TRBV5-5 once - CASTELVAGSNEQFF TGTGCCAGCACCGAACTCGTGGCGGGTTCAAATGAGCAGTTCTTC
TRBJ2-7 TRBV7-9 - - CASSILQGQQVTARQYF TGTGCCAGCAGCATACTGCAGGGGCAACAGGTGACTGCGCGGCAGTACTTC
TRBJ2-5 TRBV9 - TRBD2 CASSVTTWRGGQETQYF TGTGCCAGCAGCGTAACGACTTGGCGGGGGGGCCAAGAGACCCAGTACTTC
TRBJ1-1 TRBV7-6 - - CASSLGQSLEAFF TGTGCCAGCAGCTTAGGACAGAGCCTTGAAGCTTTCTTT
TRBJ1-3 TRBV5-1 - - CASSTGPGNTIYF TGCGCCAGCAGCACCGGTCCCGGAAACACCATATATTTT
TRBJ1-5 TRBV6-1 few - CASSEFGGGGQPQHF TGTGCCAGCAGTGAATTTGGGGGGGGCGGTCAGCCCCAGCATTTT
TRBJ1-4 TRBV6-5 - - CASAGGRNEKLFF TGTGCCAGCGCCGGAGGTAGAAATGAAAAACTGTTTTTT
TRBJ2-7 TRBV6-5 - TRBD1 CASRDSTGGFYEQYF TGTGCCAGCAGAGACTCGACAGGGGGTTTCTACGAGCAGTACTTC
TRBJ2-1 TRBV5-1 few TRBD1 CASSPGQASNEQFF TGCGCCAGCAGCCCGGGACAGGCGAGCAATGAGCAGTTCTTC
TRBJ1-2 TRBV10-3 - TRBD1 CATRGQGFYGYTF TGTGCCACCAGAGGACAGGGGTTTTATGGCTACACCTTC
TRBJ2-5 TRBV6-5 - TRBD2 CASARTSGGGKTQYF TGTGCCAGCGCTCGGACTAGCGGGGGGGGAAAGACCCAGTACTTC
TRBJ2-7 TRBV4-2 - - CASSQDRGGVPYEQYF TGTGCCAGCAGCCAAGATAGAGGGGGGGTCCCCTACGAGCAGTACTTC
TRBJ1-1 TRBV15 - - CATSPRGGTEAFF TGTGCCACCAGCCCCCGGGGAGGCACTGAAGCTTTCTTT
TRBJ2-2 TRBV4-1 - - CASSQESLNTGELFF TGCGCCAGCAGCCAAGAATCCCTGAACACCGGGGAGCTGTTTTTT
TRBJ1-6 TRBV5-4 - - CASSSREGSGSYNSPLHF TGTGCCAGCAGCAGCAGGGAGGGAAGTGGCTCCTATAATTCACCCCTCCACTTT
TRBJ2-1 TRBV4-1 - - CASSQDLGGNEQFF TGCGCCAGCAGCCAAGATCTTGGCGGCAATGAGCAGTTCTTC
TRBJ2-3 TRBV7-9 - TRBD2 CASQAGGLGDTQYF TGTGCCAGCCAAGCGGGAGGCCTCGGGGATACGCAGTATTTT
TRBJ2-4 TRBV7-9 - TRBD2 CASSLVGTRVSNIQYF TGTGCCAGCAGCTTAGTTGGGACTAGGGTGTCAAACATTCAGTACTTC
TRBJ2-7 TRBV19 - - CASSIVQGDEQYF TGTGCCAGTAGTATCGTTCAAGGGGACGAGCAGTACTTC
TRBJ2-3 TRBV10-2 - TRBD2 CASSESLASDTQYF TGCGCCAGCAGTGAGTCACTAGCGTCAGATACGCAGTATTTT
TRBJ2-7 TRBV5-5 - TRBD1 CASSLAGTGYEQYF TGTGCCAGCAGCTTGGCAGGGACAGGTTACGAGCAGTACTTC
TRBJ2-1 TRBV7-3 - TRBD2 CASSTGLAGHEQFF TGTGCCAGCAGCACAGGACTAGCGGGGCATGAGCAGTTCTTC
TRBJ1-5 TRBV7-9 - - CASSLGQNSNQPQHF TGTGCCAGCAGCTTAGGACAGAATAGCAATCAGCCCCAGCATTTT
TRBJ2-2 TRBV28 - TRBD1 CATTGQVATGELFF TGTGCCACTACGGGACAGGTGGCCACCGGGGAGCTGTTTTTT
TRBJ1-3 TRBV19 - - CASLAGSSGNTIYF TGTGCCAGCCTAGCGGGGAGCTCTGGAAACACCATATATTTT
TRBJ1-6 TRBV5-4 - - CASSGQIDSPLHF TGTGCCAGCAGTGGACAGATCGATTCACCCCTCCACTTT
TRBJ1-6 TRBV7-9 - - CASSSGWNSPLHF TGTGCCAGCAGCTCCGGGTGGAATTCACCCCTCCACTTT
TRBJ1-6 TRBV5-4 - TRBD1 CASSFQGARSPLHF TGTGCCAGCAGCTTTCAGGGGGCACGGTCACCCCTCCACTTT
TRBJ2-2 TRBV5-1 once TRBD2 CASSLSVRSGGSNTGELFF TGCGCCAGCAGCTTGAGTGTAAGGTCGGGGGGTTCGAACACCGGGGAGCTGTTTTTT
TRBJ1-6 TRBV7-2 - - CASSLSGGGYNSPLHF TGTGCCAGCAGCTTATCGGGGGGAGGCTATAATTCACCCCTCCACTTT
TRBJ2-5 TRBV4-1 - TRBD2 CASSQEPLGSGGAETQYF TGCGCCAGCAGCCAAGAGCCCCTGGGTAGCGGGGGGGCCGAGACCCAGTACTTC
TRBJ2-5 TRBV6-5 - TRBD1 CASSSAGTGHQETQYF TGTGCCAGCAGTTCAGCCGGGACAGGCCACCAAGAGACCCAGTACTTC
TRBJ1-5 TRBV28 - TRBD1 CASSLGQGGRPQHF TGTGCCAGCAGTTTAGGACAGGGGGGCCGGCCCCAGCATTTT
TRBJ2-3 TRBV19 - - CASSISRDTQYF TGTGCCAGTAGTATCTCCCGGGATACGCAGTATTTT
TRBJ2-5 TRBV6-5 - - CASSYRGSEETQYF TGTGCCAGCAGTTACCGGGGATCCGAAGAGACCCAGTACTTC
TRBJ1-2 TRBV28 - TRBD1 CASSLETGVYGYTF TGTGCCAGCAGTTTGGAGACAGGGGTCTATGGCTACACCTTC
TRBJ2-2 TRBV18 - - CASSPRSGSGELFF TGTGCCAGCTCACCACGGTCAGGATCCGGGGAGCTGTTTTTT
TRBJ2-5 TRBV15 - - CATSTTGGVQETQYF TGTGCCACCAGCACCACCGGCGGGGTCCAAGAGACCCAGTACTTC
TRBJ2-5 TRBV2 - TRBD1 CASSDNRGETQYF TGTGCCAGCAGTGATAACAGGGGGGAGACCCAGTACTTC
TRBJ2-5 TRBV6-6 - TRBD1 CASSFGTGGPETQYF TGTGCCAGCAGCTTCGGGACAGGGGGCCCAGAGACCCAGTACTTC
TRBJ1-1 TRBV11-2 - - CASSLTGGGMNTEAFF TGTGCCAGCAGCTTAACTGGCGGGGGAATGAACACTGAAGCTTTCTTT
TRBJ1-2 TRBV19 - TRBD1 CASSIGWTGGVAEYGYTF TGTGCCAGTAGTATAGGGTGGACAGGGGGCGTCGCGGAGTATGGCTACACCTTC
TRBJ2-7 TRBV6-6 - TRBD1 CASSYLGQGAHEQYF TGTGCCAGCAGTTACCTGGGACAGGGGGCCCACGAGCAGTACTTC
TRBJ1-3 TRBV2 - - CASSARVSGNTIYF TGTGCCAGCAGTGCCAGGGTATCTGGAAACACCATATATTTT
TRBJ2-7 TRBV6-5 - TRBD2 CASSTSFGGSYEQYF TGTGCCAGCTCCACCTCGTTCGGGGGGTCCTACGAGCAGTACTTC
TRBJ2-3 TRBV4-2 - TRBD1 CASSQLDGTGLPSQYF TGTGCCAGCAGCCAACTCGACGGGACAGGTCTCCCCTCGCAGTATTTT
TRBJ2-1 TRBV18 - TRBD2 CASSPARSGGSYNEQFF TGTGCCAGCTCACCGGCGCGTTCGGGGGGGTCCTACAATGAGCAGTTCTTC
TRBJ2-2 TRBV5-4 - TRBD2 CASNLGGDAGELFF TGTGCCAGCAACCTGGGGGGGGACGCCGGGGAGCTGTTTTTT
TRBJ2-7 TRBV13 - - CASSAGQSVGQYF TGTGCCAGCAGCGCTGGACAGTCCGTCGGGCAGTACTTC